Presented here are 24 T cell receptor beta chains from one specimen sequenced in a study of CD8 T cells in Susac syndrome. Random-hexamer reverse transcription was applied to about 0.5 to 1 ug RNA. TCRdb re-derived calls from the immunoSEQ multiplex PCR reads in MiXCR, one entry per CDR3 protein. The table shows 150,000 to 200,000 distinct CDR3 sequences, with roughly nine tenths occurring only once. Sequencing was carried out using CD4+ T cells from PBMCs. These receptors all come from a human donor with Susac syndrome.

This clonotype was picked up one time. V usage is TRBV21-1 and J usage is TRBJ2-7. TRBV21-1 is classified as a pseudogene. The CDR3 covers 13 residues. CDR3 nucleotides: TGTGCCAGCAGCAAAAAAGACACCTACGAGCAGTACTTC. Protein sequence: CASSKKDTYEQYF.

This rearrangement joins TRBV5-6 to TRBJ1-5; D is possibly TRBD1 (6 bases). The CDR3 consists of 13 residues. V lost 4 bases and J 7 bases, leaving 12 bases between the germline ends. Germline V gene sequence: CDR1 SGHDT, CDR2 YYEEEE. The CDR3 DNA follows: TGTGCCAGCAGCGGACGGGACAAACAGCCCCAGCATTTT. Protein product: CASSGRDKQPQHF.

The chain has TRBV7-2 and TRBJ2-7; 10 bases match TRBD1. In germline, CDR1 is SGHTA, CDR2 FQGNSA. V lost 6 bases and J lost 9; bases outside the gene matches: 8. The CDR3 runs to 13 residues. CDR3 in DNA: TGTGCCAGCAGACACCGGGACAGGGGTTTGCAGTACTTC. Protein product: CASRHRDRGLQYF.

This rearrangement joins TRBV18 to TRBJ1-1; 10 bases align to TRBD1. CDR1 and CDR2 from the germline V gene are KGHSH and LQKENI. CDR3 length: 15 residues. Trimming removed 0 bases from V and 4 bases from J; junction bases left unmatched: 2. This CDR3 is CASSPPWTGGTEAFF. CDR3 bases: TGTGCCAGCTCACCACCGTGGACAGGGGGCACTGAAGCTTTCTTT.

The rearrangement links TRBV7-2 to TRBJ1-1; 7 bases line up with TRBD1. V dropped 7 bases and J dropped 1; count of bases not matched to a gene: 3. The germline V gene encodes CDR1 SGHTA and CDR2 FQGNSA. The CDR3 has 13 residues. The CDR3 DNA reads TGTGCCAGCAAGAGACAGGGGAACACTGAAGCTTTCTTT. This translates into CASKRQGNTEAFF.

V and J are TRBV28 and TRBJ1-3, with a possible D match to TRBD1 (5 bases). In germline, CDR1 is MDHEN, CDR2 SYDVKM. The CDR3 runs 13 residues. Trimming left V 7 bases short and J 0 bases short, with 7 bases between. CDR3 loop: CASNTGSGNTIYF. In nucleotides, the CDR3 is TGTGCCAGCAACACAGGCTCTGGAAACACCATATATTTT.

The chain uses TRBV10-3 and TRBJ2-1, with D uncertain. The germline V gene has CDR1 ENHRY and CDR2 SYGVKD. Trimming left V 0 bases short and J 5 bases short, with 8 bases between. The CDR3 length is 14 residues. The DNA of the CDR3 is TGTGCCATCAGTGAGTCGAAGGGTGACAATGAGCAGTTCTTC. This encodes CAISESKGDNEQFF.

The gene calls are TRBV19 and TRBJ1-1; D is possibly TRBD1 (5 bases). The CDR3 loop spans 13 amino acids. The V end was cut by 4 bases, the J end by 5 bases, with 11 bases between. Germline CDR1 and CDR2: LNHDA and SQIVND (reference sequence). The chain's CDR3 is CASSTGLLTEAFF. As DNA, the CDR3 is TGTGCCAGTAGTACAGGGCTGTTGACTGAAGCTTTCTTT.

The chain recombines TRBV7-9 with TRBJ2-1; D remains ambiguous. The CDR3 spans 13 residues. The germline CDR1 and CDR2 sequences are SEHNR and FQNEAQ (reference sequence). V lost 6 bases and J 0 bases, leaving 6 bases between the germline ends. CDR3 sequence: CASRRLSYNEQFF. The CDR3 DNA reads as TGTGCCAGCAGAAGACTCTCCTACAATGAGCAGTTCTTC. Together with reference TRBV7-9 and TRBJ2-1, the CDR3 gives the full variable domain: DTGVSQNPRHKITKRGQNVTFRCDPISEHNRLYWYRQTLGQGPEFLTYFQNEAQLEKSRLLSDRFSAERPKGSFSTLEIQRTEQGDSAMYLCASRRLSYNEQFFGPGTRLTVL.

V usage is TRBV5-1 and J usage is TRBJ2-1; 9 bases are shared with TRBD2. Germline CDR1 is SGHRS and CDR2 is YFSETQ. V lost 0 bases, J lost 4 bases, and 5 bases stayed unmatched. The CDR3 is 16 residues long. CDR3 nucleotide sequence: TGCGCCAGCAGCTTGGCGGGTAGCGGGAGTTACAATGAGCAGTTCTTC. Translated, it gives CASSLAGSGSYNEQFF.

DNA for the CDR3: TGTGCCAGCGATACAGGGCAGACCTACGAGCAGTACTTC. Its protein product is CASDTGQTYEQYF. This chain links TRBV6-1 with TRBJ2-7; TRBD1 is a possible D gene (6 bases). Germline V lookup: CDR1 MNHNS, CDR2 SASEGT. This CDR3 has 13 residues. Trimming cost V 8 bases and J 2 bases, with 13 bases left between them.

V and J are TRBV20-1 and TRBJ1-5; 9 bases align to TRBD1. Trimming took 0 bases from V and 0 from J; bases not matched to a gene: 6. The CDR3 runs to 17 residues. Germline CDR1 is DFQATT and CDR2 is SNEGSKA (reference sequence). CDR3 bases: TGCAGTGCTAGAGAGGGACAGGGCCTTTATAGCAATCAGCCCCAGCATTTT. Encoded protein: CSAREGQGLYSNQPQHF.

V gene TRBV28 combines with J gene TRBJ1-4; D perhaps matches TRBD1 (5 bases). The CDR3 sequence is 17 residues long. Germline V gene lookup returns CDR1 MDHEN and CDR2 SYDVKM. V was pared by 3 bases and J by 3 bases, with 17 bases between. This chain's CDR3 is CASSFAPFGRANEKLFF. The CDR3 bases are TGTGCCAGCAGTTTCGCCCCCTTCGGCAGGGCTAATGAAAAACTGTTTTTT.

The V call is TRBV20-1, the J call TRBJ2-5; 8 bases agree with TRBD2. The germline V gene encodes CDR1 DFQATT and CDR2 SNEGSKA (reference sequence). The length of the CDR3 is 13 residues. V dropped 3 bases and J dropped 4; count of bases not matched to a gene: 4. The CDR3 DNA sequence: TGCAGTGCTAGTGGCGGGGGGAGAGAGACCCAGTACTTC. It translates to CSASGGGRETQYF.

This chain uses TRBV28 with TRBJ1-1, with a tentative D call TRBD1 (5 bases). Germline-derived CDR1 and CDR2 are MDHEN and SYDVKM. V lost 4 bases, J lost 4 bases, and 16 bases lay in between. The CDR3 sequence is 15 residues long. In DNA form, the CDR3 reads TGTGCCAGCAGTTCCCATCAGGGACCTGGCACTGAAGCTTTCTTT. It codes for CASSSHQGPGTEAFF. Looking up the rest from reference TRBV28 and TRBJ1-1 gives the full variable domain: DVKVTQSSRYLVKRTGEKVFLECVQDMDHENMFWYRQDPGLGLRLIYFSYDVKMKEKGDIPEGYSVSREKKERFSLILESASTNQTSMYLCASSSHQGPGTEAFFGQGTRLTVV.

The chain has TRBV19 and TRBJ2-7; D is unclear. The CDR3 length is 11 residues. Looked up from germline, CDR1 is LNHDA and CDR2 is SQIVND (reference sequence). V lost 5 bases, J lost 9 bases, and 11 bases lay in between. CDR3 nucleotide sequence: TGTGCCAGTAGTTCCGCAGAGAGGCAGTACTTC. Protein product: CASSSAERQYF.

The rearrangement uses TRBV20-1 and TRBJ2-3, with 9 bases lining up with TRBD1. The CDR3 has 14 residues. The ends lost 6 bases at V and 2 bases at J; junction bases unmatched: 6. Germline CDR1 and CDR2: DFQATT and SNEGSKA (reference sequence). CDR3 DNA sequence: TGCAGTGCAAGGCGGACAGGGGTCACAGATACGCAGTATTTT. Its protein is CSARRTGVTDTQYF.

V usage is TRBV7-2 and J usage is TRBJ1-1, with TRBD1 matching over 7 bases. V shed 7 bases, J shed 5 bases, and the junction held 16 bases outside the gene matches. Germline CDR1 is SGHTA and CDR2 is FQGNSA. The CDR3 is 16 residues long. In nucleotides, the CDR3 is TGTGCCAGCACCCAAAACCTGTACAGGGGTTCAACTGAAGCTTTCTTT. Translated, it gives CASTQNLYRGSTEAFF.

The chain links TRBV2 to TRBJ2-1; TRBD1 aligns across 8 bases. The CDR3 contains 12 residues. J was trimmed by 15 bases and V by 1 base; bases with no gene match: 5. Germline lookup yields CDR1 SNHLY and CDR2 FYNNEI. The CDR3 nucleotides read TGTGCCAGCAGTGAAGACACAGGGGGTCGGTTCTTC. It encodes CASSEDTGGRFF.

The chain joins TRBV5-1 to TRBJ1-4, with D uncertain. CDR1 is SGHRS and CDR2 is YFSETQ in the germline V gene. Trimming removed 3 bases at V and 8 bases at J, with 11 bases between. The CDR3 totals 13 residues. For the CDR3, the DNA is TGCGCCAGCAGCTCTACCCCGGAGGAAAAACTGTTTTTT. This sequence encodes CASSSTPEEKLFF.

The gene calls are TRBV9 and TRBJ2-3; D not certain. This CDR3 is built from 15 residues. V was trimmed by 1 base and J by 2 bases, leaving 11 bases between them. CDR1 is SGDLS, CDR2 YYNGEE, per germline. The CDR3 DNA sequence: TGTGCCAGCAGCGTAATGGGGTATGACACAGATACGCAGTATTTT. This sequence encodes CASSVMGYDTDTQYF.

The chain combines TRBV6-2 or TRBV6-3 with TRBJ2-5; possible D gene TRBD2, 5 bases. Trimming pared 11 bases from V and 5 bases from J, leaving 18 bases between. CDR3 length: 13 residues. Germline lookup yields CDR1 MNHEY and CDR2 SVGEGT. The CDR3 is CASVVGGGETQYF. DNA of the CDR3: TGTGCCTCTGTGGTTGGAGGTGGTGAGACCCAGTACTTC.

The table lists this clonotype with a count of one. The DNA for the CDR3 is TGTGCCAGCACAAGTAGCGGGAGCCGTCGAGAGACCCAGTACTTC. Amino acids: CASTSSGSRRETQYF. The chain carries TRBV2 and TRBJ2-5; 9 bases agree with TRBD2. The germline gives CDR1 SNHLY, CDR2 FYNNEI. The CDR3 runs to 15 residues. The trim removed 7 bases at V and 4 bases at J, leaving 10 bases unmatched.

The V and J genes are TRBV2 and TRBJ1-5; no firm D call. The CDR3 extends over 13 amino acids. The V end lost 7 bases, the J end lost 0 bases, and 7 bases lay between the germline ends. Looked up from germline, CDR1 is SNHLY and CDR2 is FYNNEI. The CDR3 loop is CASTGNSNQPQHF. In DNA, the CDR3 is TGTGCCAGCACCGGTAATAGCAATCAGCCCCAGCATTTT.